A single sample gave rise to the 19 T cell receptor beta chains below, sequenced in a study of cytomegalovirus exposure and HLA in healthy donors. Amplification used 60 Vbeta primers and 13 Jbeta primers. Data came from immunoSEQ multiplex PCR; TCRdb stores just in-frame clones and leaves some out. Found here are around 97,000 clones, around two thirds of them singletons; the top ten hold roughly 3.5%. Sequenced: PBMCs. The source of these receptors is a woman between 50 and 59 years old in good health and CMV-seronegative.

J is TRBJ2-7 and V is TRBV29-1, with 11 positions matching TRBD2. Per germline, CDR1 SQVTM and CDR2 ANQGSEA. The junction had 5 bases not matched to a gene; V was cut back by 1 base and J by 6 bases. CDR3 length: 14 amino acids. CDR3 loop: CSVEGLAGYREQYF. In DNA form, the CDR3 reads TGCAGCGTTGAAGGACTAGCGGGATATCGCGAGCAGTACTTC.

The rearrangement links TRBV10-3 to TRBJ1-1; D is possibly TRBD1 (5 bases). CDR3 length: 13 amino acids. The V and J ends lost 6 bases and 0 bases respectively, with 8 bases between them. CDR1 is ENHRY, CDR2 SYGVKD, per germline. This CDR3 is CAIRDTMNTEAFF. The CDR3 bases are TGTGCCATCAGGGACACCATGAACACTGAAGCTTTCTTT.

This chain connects TRBV7-2 to TRBJ2-2; maybe TRBD1 (5 bases). The CDR3 runs to 16 residues. The germline V gene has CDR1 SGHTA and CDR2 FQGNSA. Trimming left V 2 bases short and J 1 base short, with 11 bases between. Here the CDR3 reads CASSLNMGRNTGELFF. In DNA, the CDR3 is TGTGCCAGCAGCTTAAACATGGGGCGGAACACCGGGGAGCTGTTTTTT.

This clone was recorded only once. One junction end disagrees with the germline gene, perhaps due to a read error. This chain uses TRBV11-2 with TRBJ1-1; D unresolved. Germline V gene data show CDR1 as SGHAT and CDR2 as FQNNGV. The CDR3 is 14 amino acids. CDR3 in DNA: TGTGCCAGCAGCAAGTGGGAGGGCAACACTGAAACTTTCTTT. The encoded protein is CASSKWEGNTETFF. The full variable domain, with the rest looked up from reference TRBV11-2 and TRBJ1-1, is EAGVAQSPRYKIIEKRQSVAFWCNPISGHATLYWYQQILGQGPKLLIQFQNNGVVDDSQLPKDRFSAERLKGVDSTLKIQPAKLEDSAVYLCASSKWEGNTETFFGQGTRLTVV.

Only a few counts were recorded for this clone. The rearrangement joins TRBV7-2 to TRBJ2-7; 8 positions agree with TRBD2. There are 16 residues in the CDR3. The junction had 7 bases not matched to a gene; V was cut back by 0 bases and J by 3 bases. Germline CDR1 is SGHTA and CDR2 is FQGNSA. CDR3 sequence: CASSLARGEAGYEQYF. The CDR3 DNA sequence: TGTGCCAGCAGCTTAGCGCGGGGGGAGGCTGGCTACGAGCAGTACTTC.

This clone was counted a few times. This chain uses TRBV30 with TRBJ1-1, with unresolved D. The V and J ends lost 4 bases and 1 base respectively, with 10 bases between them. The CDR3 runs to 13 residues. Germline loops: CDR1 GTSNPN, CDR2 SVGIG (reference sequence). The CDR3 loop is CAWNGQRNTEAFF. CDR3 bases: TGTGCCTGGAACGGTCAGCGGAACACTGAAGCTTTCTTT.

This clone occurred a few times. The rearrangement uses TRBV10-3 and TRBJ1-2; possibly TRBD1 for D (5 bases). V was shortened by 0 bases and J by 8 bases, with 7 bases between the two germline ends. The CDR3 contains 12 residues. Germline loops: CDR1 ENHRY, CDR2 SYGVKD. The CDR3 reads CAISESQGGYTF. The CDR3, as DNA: TGTGCCATCAGTGAGTCGCAGGGAGGCTACACCTTC.

This clone was counted ten times or more. The chain has TRBV28 and TRBJ1-5; tentatively, D is TRBD1 (6 bases). Trimming left V 4 bases short and J 5 bases short, with 15 bases between. The CDR3 extends over 15 amino acids. Germline V lookup: CDR1 MDHEN, CDR2 SYDVKM. The CDR3 sequence is CASSSFGAGDQPQHF. The CDR3 DNA sequence: TGTGCCAGCAGTTCTTTCGGGGCAGGGGATCAGCCCCAGCATTTT.

The chain carries TRBV19 and TRBJ1-2; weak D call: TRBD1 (6 bases). This CDR3 is 15 amino acids long. Germline CDR1 LNHDA, CDR2 SQIVND (reference sequence). V lost 7 bases and J lost 7, with 22 bases in between. The CDR3 spells CASKELGGRLSGYTF. CDR3 sequence (DNA): TGTGCCAGTAAGGAGCTCGGGGGGCGATTATCTGGCTACACCTTC.

The chain recombines TRBV19 with TRBJ1-4, with 7 bases identical to TRBD1. V was pared by 4 bases and J by 5 bases, with 4 bases of the junction left unmatched. Germline loops: CDR1 LNHDA, CDR2 SQIVND (reference sequence). This CDR3 has 14 amino acids. CDR3 region: CASSTGTENEKLFF. CDR3 nucleotides: TGTGCCAGTAGTACCGGGACAGAGAATGAAAAACTGTTTTTT.

The chain links TRBV5-4 to TRBJ2-7; TRBD2 matches at 8 bases. The V segment lost 2 bases and the J segment 6 bases; nucleotides outside the gene matches: 10. The CDR3 runs to 15 residues. From germline, CDR1 is SGHNT and CDR2 YYREEE (reference sequence). In DNA, the CDR3 is TGTGCCAGCAGCTTAATGAGCGGGGGAAGCTTCGAGCAGTACTTC. Amino acids: CASSLMSGGSFEQYF.

This sequence joins TRBV6-5 and TRBJ1-5; TRBD1 might be the D (6 bases). CDR1 and CDR2 from the germline V gene are MNHEY and SVGAGI. V lost 3 bases and J 6 bases, leaving 12 bases between the germline ends. This CDR3 comprises 14 residues. CDR3 DNA sequence: TGTGCCAGCAGTTATTACAGGGCTGGTCAGCCCCAGCATTTT. Protein sequence: CASSYYRAGQPQHF.

This chain joins TRBV29-1 and TRBJ2-7; D is perhaps TRBD1 (5 bases). From germline, CDR1 is SQVTM and CDR2 ANQGSEA. The length of the CDR3 is 13 residues. The V end was cut by 7 bases, the J end by 8 bases, with 21 bases between. CDR3 amino acids: CSGIDSPSLQQYF. The CDR3 nucleotides read TGCAGCGGTATAGACAGTCCCTCCCTACAGCAGTACTTC.

The rearrangement uses TRBV7-2 and TRBJ2-7; maybe TRBD1 (5 bases). The V end was cut by 5 bases, the J end by 0 bases, with 14 bases between. The V gene's germline CDR1 is SGHTA and CDR2 FQGNSA. The CDR3 consists of 15 residues. CDR3 bases: TGTGCCAGCAGCGCCTGGGGCGGAAGCTCCTACGAGCAGTACTTC. Its translation: CASSAWGGSSYEQYF. Full variable domain (missing parts from reference TRBV7-2 and TRBJ2-7): GAGVSQSPSNKVTEKGKDVELRCDPISGHTALYWYRQSLGQGLEFLIYFQGNSAPDKSGLPSDRFSAERTGGSVSTLTIQRTQQEDSAVYLCASSAWGGSSYEQYFGPGTRLTVT.

The chain carries TRBV10-2 and TRBJ2-5, with 8 nucleotides matching TRBD1. The DNA end is a closer match to TRBJ2-7, so the J assignment may be wrong. This CDR3 comprises 11 residues. Germline-derived CDR1 and CDR2 are WSHSY and SAAADI. DNA for the CDR3: TGCGCCAGCCGACAGGGGTACGAGCAGTACTTC. Protein: CASRQGYEQYF.

This sequence joins TRBV29-1 and TRBJ2-1, with D hard to call. This CDR3 is 14 amino acids long. The germline gives CDR1 SQVTM, CDR2 ANQGSEA. V lost 0 bases, J lost 10 bases, and 16 bases lay in between. CDR3 residues: CSVEDMAAFPEQFF. The CDR3, as DNA: TGCAGCGTTGAAGATATGGCGGCCTTTCCGGAGCAGTTCTTC.

The chain combines TRBV6-5 with TRBJ2-1, with 9 bases fitting TRBD2. The V gene's germline CDR1 is MNHEY and CDR2 SVGAGI. The CDR3 extends over 14 amino acids. V lost 3 bases and J lost 6; bases outside the gene matches: 3. DNA of the CDR3: TGTGCCAGCAGTTATGCGGGGGGGAGCAATGAGCAGTTCTTC. Protein product: CASSYAGGSNEQFF.

The CDR3 DNA is TGTGCCAGCAGCCAGGGACAGAATCCCTCCTACGAGCAGTACTTC. This translates into CASSQGQNPSYEQYF. The rearrangement uses TRBV7-9 and TRBJ2-7; 7 bases align to TRBD1. The CDR3 length is 15 residues. Germline V gene data show CDR1 as SEHNR and CDR2 as FQNEAQ (reference sequence). J gave up 0 bases and V 5 bases, and 7 bases lay outside the gene matches.

The chain links TRBV5-1 to TRBJ2-3; possible D gene TRBD1, 6 bases. The CDR3 length is 15 residues. Germline CDR1 and CDR2: SGHRS and YFSETQ. V was cut by 6 bases and J by 3 bases, with 17 bases left in between. CDR3 sequence: CASKASDSHTDTQYF. As DNA, the CDR3 is TGCGCCAGCAAGGCTTCGGACAGCCATACAGATACGCAGTATTTT.